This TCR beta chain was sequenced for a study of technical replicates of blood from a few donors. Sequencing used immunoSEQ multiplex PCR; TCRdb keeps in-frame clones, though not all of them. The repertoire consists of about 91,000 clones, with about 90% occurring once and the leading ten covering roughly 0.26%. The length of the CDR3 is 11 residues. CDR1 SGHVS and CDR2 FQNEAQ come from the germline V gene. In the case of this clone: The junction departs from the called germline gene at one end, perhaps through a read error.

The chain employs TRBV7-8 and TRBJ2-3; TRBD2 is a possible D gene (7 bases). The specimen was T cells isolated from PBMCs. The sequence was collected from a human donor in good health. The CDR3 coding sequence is TGCGCGGGGGCCTCGACAGATACGCAGTATTTT. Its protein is CAGASTDTQYF. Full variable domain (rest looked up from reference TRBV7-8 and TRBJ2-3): GAGVSQSPRYKVAKRGQDVALRCDPISGHVSLFWYQQALGQGPEFLTYFQNEAQLDKSGLPSDRFFAERPEGSVSTLKIQRTQQEDSAVYLCAGASTDTQYFGPGTRLTVL.